This T cell receptor (beta chain) is from a study of blood T cell repertoires in COVID-19. At the level of the study: The samples span acute and convalescent COVID-19 from the United States, Italy and Spain.

Profiled with immunoSEQ multiplex PCR; TCRdb holds only in-frame clones, not every one. The sample holds about 240,000 clones, over 80% seen once. V was cut by 5 bases and J by 0 bases, with 13 bases left in between. Germline assignment: CDR1 MNHEY and CDR2 SVGAGI. CDR3 length: 15 amino acids. Sequencing input: PBMCs or T cells enriched from blood (not recorded which). The chain joins TRBV6-5 to TRBJ1-1, with D perhaps matching TRBD1 (5 bases). The sequence was obtained from a woman aged 30 to 39 with acute COVID-19. The CDR3 spells CASSLDSYMNTEAFF. The CDR3 DNA follows: TGTGCCAGCAGTCTAGACAGTTACATGAACACTGAAGCTTTCTTT.